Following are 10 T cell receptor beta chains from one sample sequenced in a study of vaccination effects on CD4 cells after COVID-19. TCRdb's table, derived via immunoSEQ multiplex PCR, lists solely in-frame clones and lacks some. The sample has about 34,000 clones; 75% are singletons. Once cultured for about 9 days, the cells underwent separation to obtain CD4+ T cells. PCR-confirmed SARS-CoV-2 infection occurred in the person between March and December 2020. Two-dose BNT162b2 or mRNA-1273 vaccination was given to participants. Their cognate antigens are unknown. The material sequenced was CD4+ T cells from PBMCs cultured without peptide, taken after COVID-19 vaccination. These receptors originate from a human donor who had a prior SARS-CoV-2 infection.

CDR3 protein: CASSFFPGGGNTEAFF. CDR3 coding DNA: TGTGCCAGCAGTTTTTTCCCCGGCGGGGGGAACACTGAAGCTTTCTTT. This chain uses TRBV27 with TRBJ1-1; tentative D call: TRBD1 (5 bases). Germline CDR1 reads MNHEY; CDR2 reads SMNVEV (reference sequence). This CDR3 comprises 16 residues. The germline V and J ends were trimmed by 3 bases and 1 base, with 15 bases remaining between them.

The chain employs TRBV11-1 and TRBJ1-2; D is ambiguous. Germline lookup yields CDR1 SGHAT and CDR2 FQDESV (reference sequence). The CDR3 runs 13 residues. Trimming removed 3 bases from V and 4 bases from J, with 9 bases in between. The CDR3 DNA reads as TGTGCCAGCAGCTTTTCCACGCGCTATGGCTACACCTTC. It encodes CASSFSTRYGYTF.

DNA for the CDR3: TGTGCCAGCAGCTTCAGACAGGGTTCGGATGAGCAGTTCTTC. It is translated as CASSFRQGSDEQFF. This sequence joins TRBV5-4 and TRBJ2-1; 7 bases match TRBD1. The CDR3 sequence is 14 residues long. Germline lookup yields CDR1 SGHNT and CDR2 YYREEE (reference sequence). With V trimmed by 2 bases and J by 8 bases, 7 bases remained unmatched.

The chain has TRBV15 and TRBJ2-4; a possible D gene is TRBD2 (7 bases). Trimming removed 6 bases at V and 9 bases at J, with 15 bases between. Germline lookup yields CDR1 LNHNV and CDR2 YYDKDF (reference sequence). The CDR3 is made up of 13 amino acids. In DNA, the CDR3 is TGTGCCACCAGAGCTCGGGGGGCGGGCATTCAGTACTTC. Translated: CATRARGAGIQYF.

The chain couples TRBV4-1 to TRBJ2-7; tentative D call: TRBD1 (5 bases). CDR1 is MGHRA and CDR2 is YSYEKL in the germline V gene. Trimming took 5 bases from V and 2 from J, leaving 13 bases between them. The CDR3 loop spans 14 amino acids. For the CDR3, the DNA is TGCGCCAGCAGCACCTTCGACAGAGCCTACGAGCAGTACTTC. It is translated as CASSTFDRAYEQYF.

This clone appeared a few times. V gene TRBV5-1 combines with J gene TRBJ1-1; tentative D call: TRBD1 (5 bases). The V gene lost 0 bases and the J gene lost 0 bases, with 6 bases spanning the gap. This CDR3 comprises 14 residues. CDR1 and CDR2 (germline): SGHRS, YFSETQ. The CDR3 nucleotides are TGCGCCAGCAGCTTGGGACAGATGAACACTGAAGCTTTCTTT. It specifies CASSLGQMNTEAFF.

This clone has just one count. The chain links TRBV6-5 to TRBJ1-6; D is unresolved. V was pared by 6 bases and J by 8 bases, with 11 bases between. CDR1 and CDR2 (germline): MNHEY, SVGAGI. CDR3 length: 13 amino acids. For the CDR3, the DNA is TGTGCCAGCAGACGGACCGGTCATTCACCCCTCCACTTT. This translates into CASRRTGHSPLHF.

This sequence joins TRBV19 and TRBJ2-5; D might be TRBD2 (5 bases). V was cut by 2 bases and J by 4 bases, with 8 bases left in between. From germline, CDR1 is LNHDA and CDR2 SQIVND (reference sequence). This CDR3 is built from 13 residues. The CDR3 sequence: CASSILAGETQYF. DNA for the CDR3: TGTGCCAGTAGTATACTAGCCGGAGAGACCCAGTACTTC.

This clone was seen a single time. The CDR3 sequence is CASRPALAGARRFF. The CDR3 DNA reads as TGTGCCAGCAGACCTGCACTAGCGGGAGCTCGTCGGTTCTTC. This chain joins TRBV6-2 or TRBV6-3 and TRBJ2-1, with 11 bases that match TRBD2. This CDR3 is 14 amino acids long. V trimming: 6 bases; J trimming: 15 bases; junction bases outside the gene matches: 13. Per the germline V gene, CDR1 is MNHEY and CDR2 is SVGEGT.

The CDR3 protein is CASSYSTGGQINEAFF. CDR3 DNA sequence: TGTGCCAGCAGTTACTCGACTGGGGGACAGATCAATGAAGCTTTCTTT. V and J are TRBV6-6 and TRBJ1-1; 7 nucleotides line up with TRBD1. V lost 0 bases to trimming and J lost 7 bases; unmatched junction nucleotides: 11. The V gene's germline CDR1 is MNHNY and CDR2 SVGAGI (reference sequence). The CDR3 is made up of 16 amino acids.